This TCR beta chain is drawn from a study of T cells after yellow fever vaccination. Study background: Researchers used SMART-Seq v4 Ultra Low Input to prepare fractions that had low cell numbers.

In this sample, this clonotype turned up once. Its antigen is unknown. Study results and caveats: Secondary responses were weaker yet peaked faster, day 5 versus 15. High-abundance clonotypes from the bulk population could contaminate FACS-sorted repertoires.

5'RACE template switching produced TCR cDNA carrying a universal primer site and UMIs. TCRdb redid the calling of the 5' RACE reads with MiXCR, one entry per CDR3 protein. The sample records 400,000 or so distinct CDR3 sequences, over 15% being singletons. Trimming cost V 4 bases and J 1 base, with 7 bases left between them. CDR1 and CDR2 (germline): SGDLS, YYNGEE. The CDR3 covers 13 residues. The source was PBMCs, collected before the yellow fever booster vaccination. The rearrangement joins TRBV9 to TRBJ2-3, with no clear D. This clonotype was obtained from a man in his late teens or twenties who received the YFV17D yellow fever vaccine. CDR3: CASSWIRTDTQYF. Written as DNA, the CDR3 is TGTGCCAGCAGCTGGATCCGCACAGATACGCAGTATTTT.